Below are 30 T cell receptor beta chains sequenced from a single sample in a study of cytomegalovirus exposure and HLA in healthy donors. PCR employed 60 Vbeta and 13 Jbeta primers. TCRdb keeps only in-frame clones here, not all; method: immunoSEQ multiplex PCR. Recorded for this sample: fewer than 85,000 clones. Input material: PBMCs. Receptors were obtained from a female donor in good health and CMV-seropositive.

For the CDR3, the DNA is TGTGCCAGCAGCCCCAGGGGGCCTGGGAAAGATACGCAGTATTTT. It specifies CASSPRGPGKDTQYF. This chain links TRBV6-5 with TRBJ2-3; 8 bases are shared with TRBD1. The CDR3 runs 15 residues. The germline V gene encodes CDR1 MNHEY and CDR2 SVGAGI. Trimming at V came to 6 bases and at J to 5 bases, leaving 10 bases not matched to a gene.

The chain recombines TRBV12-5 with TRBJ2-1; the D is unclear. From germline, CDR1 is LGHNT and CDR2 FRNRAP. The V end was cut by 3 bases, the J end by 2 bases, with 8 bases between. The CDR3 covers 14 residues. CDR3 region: CASGLSGAYNEQFF. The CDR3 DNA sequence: TGTGCTAGTGGTTTATCGGGTGCCTACAATGAGCAGTTCTTC.

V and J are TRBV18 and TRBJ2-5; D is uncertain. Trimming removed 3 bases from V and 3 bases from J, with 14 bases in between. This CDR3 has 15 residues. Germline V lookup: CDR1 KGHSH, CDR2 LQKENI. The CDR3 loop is CASSPDLLTKETQYF. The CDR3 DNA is TGTGCCAGCTCACCCGACCTACTTACTAAAGAGACCCAGTACTTC.

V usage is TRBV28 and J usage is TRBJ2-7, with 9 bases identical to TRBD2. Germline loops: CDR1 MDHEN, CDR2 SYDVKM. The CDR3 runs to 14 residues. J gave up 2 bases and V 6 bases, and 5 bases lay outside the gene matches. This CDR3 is CASRTGTSTYEQYF. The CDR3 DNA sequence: TGTGCCAGCAGGACCGGGACTAGCACCTACGAGCAGTACTTC.

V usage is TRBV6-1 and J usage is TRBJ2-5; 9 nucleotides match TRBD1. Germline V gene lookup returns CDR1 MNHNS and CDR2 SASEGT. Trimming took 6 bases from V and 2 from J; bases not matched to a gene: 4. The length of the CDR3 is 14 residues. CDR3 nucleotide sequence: TGTGCCAGCAGGGGACAGGGTTGGCAAGAGACCCAGTACTTC. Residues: CASRGQGWQETQYF.

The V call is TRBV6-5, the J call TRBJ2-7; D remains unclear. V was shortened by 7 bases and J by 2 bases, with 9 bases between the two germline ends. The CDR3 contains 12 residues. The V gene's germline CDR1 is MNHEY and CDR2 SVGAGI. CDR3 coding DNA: TGTGCCAGCATTGAGACTGCCTACGAGCAGTACTTC. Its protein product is CASIETAYEQYF.

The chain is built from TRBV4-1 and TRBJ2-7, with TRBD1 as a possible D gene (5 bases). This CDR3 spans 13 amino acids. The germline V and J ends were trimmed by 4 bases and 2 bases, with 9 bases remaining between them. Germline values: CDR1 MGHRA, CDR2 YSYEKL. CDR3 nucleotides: TGCGCCAGCAGCCTCCGACAGACCTACGAGCAGTACTTC. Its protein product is CASSLRQTYEQYF.

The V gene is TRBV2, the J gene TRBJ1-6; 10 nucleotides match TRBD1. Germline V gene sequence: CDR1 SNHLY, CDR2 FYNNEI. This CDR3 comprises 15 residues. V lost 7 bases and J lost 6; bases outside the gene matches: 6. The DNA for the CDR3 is TGTGCCAGCATGAGACAGGGGGCTCGTAATTCACCCCTCCACTTT. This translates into CASMRQGARNSPLHF.

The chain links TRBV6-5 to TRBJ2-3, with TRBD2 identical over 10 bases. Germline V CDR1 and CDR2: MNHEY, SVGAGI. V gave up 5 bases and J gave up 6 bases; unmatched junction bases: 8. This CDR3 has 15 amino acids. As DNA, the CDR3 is TGTGCCAGCAGTCGGGGAACTAGCGGGATTGATACGCAGTATTTT. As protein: CASSRGTSGIDTQYF.

CDR3 nucleotide sequence: TGTGCCAGCTCACCAGTCGCAGGGGGTGACGAGCAGTACTTC. This codes for CASSPVAGGDEQYF. The rearrangement links TRBV18 to TRBJ2-7, with TRBD1 identical over 7 bases. V shed 2 bases, J shed 5 bases, and the junction held 6 bases outside the gene matches. The V gene's germline CDR1 is KGHSH and CDR2 LQKENI. There are 14 residues in the CDR3.

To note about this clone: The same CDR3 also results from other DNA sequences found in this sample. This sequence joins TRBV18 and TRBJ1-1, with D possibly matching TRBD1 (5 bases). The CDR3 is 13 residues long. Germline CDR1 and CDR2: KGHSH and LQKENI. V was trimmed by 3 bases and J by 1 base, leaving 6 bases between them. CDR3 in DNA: TGTGCCAGCTCACCGGGGCAGAACACTGAAGCTTTCTTT. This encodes CASSPGQNTEAFF.

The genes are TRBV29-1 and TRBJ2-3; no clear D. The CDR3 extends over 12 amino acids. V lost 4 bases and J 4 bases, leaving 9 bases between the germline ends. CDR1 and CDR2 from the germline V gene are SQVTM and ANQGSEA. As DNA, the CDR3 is TGCAGCGTTGTTCTTTCGGCAGATACGCAGTATTTT. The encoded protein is CSVVLSADTQYF.

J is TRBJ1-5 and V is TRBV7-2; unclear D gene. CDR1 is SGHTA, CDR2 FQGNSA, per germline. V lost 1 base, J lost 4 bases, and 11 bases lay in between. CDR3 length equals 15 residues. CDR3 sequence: CASSLGAWTNQPQHF. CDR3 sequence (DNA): TGTGCCAGCAGCTTAGGCGCCTGGACTAATCAGCCCCAGCATTTT.

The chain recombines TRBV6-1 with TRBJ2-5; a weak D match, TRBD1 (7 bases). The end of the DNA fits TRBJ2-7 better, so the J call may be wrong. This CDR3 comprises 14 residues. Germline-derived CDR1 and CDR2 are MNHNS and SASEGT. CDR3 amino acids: CASSERGTAYEQYF. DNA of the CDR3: TGTGCCAGCAGTGAACGCGGGACAGCCTACGAGCAGTACTTC.

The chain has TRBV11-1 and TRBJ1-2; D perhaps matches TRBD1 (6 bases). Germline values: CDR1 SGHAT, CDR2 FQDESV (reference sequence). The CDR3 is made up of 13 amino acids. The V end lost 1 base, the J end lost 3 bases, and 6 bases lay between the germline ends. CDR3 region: CASSLGTDYGYTF. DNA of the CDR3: TGTGCCAGCAGCTTAGGGACAGACTATGGCTACACCTTC.

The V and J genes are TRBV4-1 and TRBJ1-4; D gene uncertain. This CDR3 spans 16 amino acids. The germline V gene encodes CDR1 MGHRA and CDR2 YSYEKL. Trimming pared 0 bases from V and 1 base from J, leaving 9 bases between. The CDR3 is CASSQDPGETNEKLFF. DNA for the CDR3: TGCGCCAGCAGCCAAGATCCCGGGGAAACTAATGAAAAACTGTTTTTT.

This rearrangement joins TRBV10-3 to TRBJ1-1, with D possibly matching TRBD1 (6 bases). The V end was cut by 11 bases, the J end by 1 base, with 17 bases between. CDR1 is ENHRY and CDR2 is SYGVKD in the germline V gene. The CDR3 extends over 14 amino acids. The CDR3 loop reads CAVRGGAGNTEAFF. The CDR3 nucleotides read TGTGCCGTAAGGGGGGGCGCGGGGAACACTGAAGCTTTCTTT.

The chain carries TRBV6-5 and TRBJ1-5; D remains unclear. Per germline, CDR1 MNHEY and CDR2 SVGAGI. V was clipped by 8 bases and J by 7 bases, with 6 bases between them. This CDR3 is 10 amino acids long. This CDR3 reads CASCYQPQHF. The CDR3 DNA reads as TGTGCCAGCTGCTACCAGCCCCAGCATTTT.

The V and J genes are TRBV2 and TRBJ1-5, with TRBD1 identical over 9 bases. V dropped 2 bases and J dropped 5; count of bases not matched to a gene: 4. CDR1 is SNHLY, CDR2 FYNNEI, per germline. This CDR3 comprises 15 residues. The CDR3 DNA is TGTGCCAGCAGTGAACGGGGACAGGGTTATCAGCCCCAGCATTTT. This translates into CASSERGQGYQPQHF.

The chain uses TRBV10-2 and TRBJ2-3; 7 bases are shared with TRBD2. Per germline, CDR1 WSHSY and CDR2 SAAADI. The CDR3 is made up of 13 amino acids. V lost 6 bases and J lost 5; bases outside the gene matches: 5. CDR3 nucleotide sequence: TGCGCCAGCAGGACTAGCTCCGGAGATACGCAGTATTTT. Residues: CASRTSSGDTQYF.

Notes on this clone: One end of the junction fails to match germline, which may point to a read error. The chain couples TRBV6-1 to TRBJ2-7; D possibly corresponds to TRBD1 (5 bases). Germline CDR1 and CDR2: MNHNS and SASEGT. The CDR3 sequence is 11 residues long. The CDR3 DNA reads TGTGCCAGCAGTGACAGGGCCGCTACCTTCTTC. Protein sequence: CASSDRAATFF.

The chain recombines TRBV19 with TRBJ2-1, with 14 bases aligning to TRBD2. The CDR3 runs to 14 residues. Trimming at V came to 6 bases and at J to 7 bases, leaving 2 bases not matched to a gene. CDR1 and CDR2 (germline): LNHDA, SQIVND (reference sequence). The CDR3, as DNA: TGTGCCAGTAGCCGGACTAGCGGGGGGAATGAGCAGTTCTTC. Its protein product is CASSRTSGGNEQFF.

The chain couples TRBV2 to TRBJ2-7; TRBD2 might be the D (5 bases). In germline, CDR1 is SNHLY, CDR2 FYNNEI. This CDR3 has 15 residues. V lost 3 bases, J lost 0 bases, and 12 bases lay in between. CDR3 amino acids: CASSDPGNFSYEQYF. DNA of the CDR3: TGTGCCAGCAGTGACCCCGGGAACTTCTCCTACGAGCAGTACTTC.

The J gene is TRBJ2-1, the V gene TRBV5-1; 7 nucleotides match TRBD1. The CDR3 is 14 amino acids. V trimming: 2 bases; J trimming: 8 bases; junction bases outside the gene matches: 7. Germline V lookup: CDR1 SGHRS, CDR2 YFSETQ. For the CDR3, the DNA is TGCGCCAGCAGCTTAGGACAGGTCCAAGATGAGCAGTTCTTC. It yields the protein CASSLGQVQDEQFF.

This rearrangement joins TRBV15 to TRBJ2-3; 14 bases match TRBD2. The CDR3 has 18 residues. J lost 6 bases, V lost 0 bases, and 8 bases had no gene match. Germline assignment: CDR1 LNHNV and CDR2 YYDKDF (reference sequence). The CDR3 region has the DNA TGTGCCACCAGCAGAGATACCGAGACTAGCGGGAGGGCCGATACGCAGTATTTT. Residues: CATSRDTETSGRADTQYF.

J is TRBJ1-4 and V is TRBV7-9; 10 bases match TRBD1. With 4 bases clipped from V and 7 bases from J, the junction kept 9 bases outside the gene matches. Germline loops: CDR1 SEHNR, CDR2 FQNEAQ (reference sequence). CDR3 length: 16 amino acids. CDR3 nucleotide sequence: TGTGCCAGCAGCTCCCCGACCGGACAGGGGGGTGAAAAACTGTTTTTT. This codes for CASSSPTGQGGEKLFF.

This CDR3 is CASRIHRDNSPLHF. The CDR3 region has the DNA TGTGCCAGTAGGATCCACAGGGATAATTCACCCCTCCACTTT. V gene TRBV19 combines with J gene TRBJ1-6; D is perhaps TRBD1 (6 bases). V shed 6 bases and J shed 5 bases, with 11 bases lying between them. Germline CDR1 and CDR2: LNHDA and SQIVND (reference sequence). The CDR3 runs to 14 residues.

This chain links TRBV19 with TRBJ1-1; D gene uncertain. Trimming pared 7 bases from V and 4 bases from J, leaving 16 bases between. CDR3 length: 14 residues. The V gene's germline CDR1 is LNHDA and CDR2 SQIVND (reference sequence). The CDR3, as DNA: TGTGCCAGTACCGCAGGTCTACGTGGCACTGAAGCTTTCTTT. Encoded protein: CASTAGLRGTEAFF.

The CDR3 DNA sequence: TGTGCCAGCAGTAGACAGGGTATTTACGAGCAGTACTTC. Translation: CASSRQGIYEQYF. This chain uses TRBV6-1 with TRBJ2-7, with 7 bases matching TRBD1. Germline CDR1 MNHNS, CDR2 SASEGT. There are 13 residues in the CDR3. After removal of 5 bases from V and 4 bases from J, the junction contained 5 bases not matched to a gene.

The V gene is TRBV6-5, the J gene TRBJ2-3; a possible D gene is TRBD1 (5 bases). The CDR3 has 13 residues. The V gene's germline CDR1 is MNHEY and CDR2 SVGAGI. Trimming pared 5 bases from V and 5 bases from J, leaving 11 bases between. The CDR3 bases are TGTGCCAGCAGTCGGCCGACAGAAGATACGCAGTATTTT. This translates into CASSRPTEDTQYF.